These 24 T cell receptor beta chains were all obtained from the same sample, sequenced in a study of blood T cell repertoires in COVID-19 (dated by TCRdb to the early 2020s). Receptor libraries were prepared by the immunoSEQ multiplex PCR assay. Not all clones reach the TCRdb copy of this immuneACCESS table, which keeps in-frame sequences only. Checked studies attribute under half of the gap to unresolved V genes and leave the rest unexplained. The sample table records hundreds of thousands of clones; 83% of these occur just once. The top ten constitute 2% to 3% of the sample. Sequenced input: peripheral blood. The receptors shown here come from a middle-aged woman with active or convalescent COVID-19.

This chain joins TRBV20-1 and TRBJ2-3, with D unclear. The CDR3 spans 11 residues. CDR1 is DFQATT and CDR2 is SNEGSKA in the germline V gene (reference sequence). Trimming took 3 bases from V and 2 from J, leaving 3 bases between them. The CDR3 loop is CSASYTDTQYF. CDR3 coding DNA: TGCAGTGCTAGCTACACAGATACGCAGTATTTT.

Concerning this clone itself: Other DNA sequences in this sample translate to the same CDR3. The rearrangement links TRBV5-1 to TRBJ2-5; D may be TRBD2 (7 bases). Germline assignment: CDR1 SGHRS and CDR2 YFSETQ. CDR3 size: 15 residues. Trimming removed 0 bases from V and 5 bases from J, with 14 bases in between. The CDR3 sequence: CASSLVAGAGETQYF. In DNA, the CDR3 is TGCGCCAGCAGCTTGGTGGCGGGGGCCGGCGAGACCCAGTACTTC.

The V call is TRBV10-3, the J call TRBJ2-2; 12 bases align to TRBD2. The germline V gene encodes CDR1 ENHRY and CDR2 SYGVKD. The CDR3 has 16 amino acids. V lost 8 bases and J lost 7; bases outside the gene matches: 11. CDR3 coding DNA: TGTGCCATCGGACAGGGACTAGCGGGTTCAGGCGGGGAGCTGTTTTTT. It codes for CAIGQGLAGSGGELFF.

This chain links TRBV6-5 with TRBJ2-1; TRBD2 aligns across 8 bases. The V gene's germline CDR1 is MNHEY and CDR2 SVGAGI. Trimming took 2 bases from V and 8 from J; bases not matched to a gene: 8. There are 15 residues in the CDR3. This chain's CDR3 is CASSYTWTSSHEQFF. CDR3 sequence (DNA): TGTGCCAGCAGTTACACCTGGACTAGCTCCCATGAGCAGTTCTTC.

This sequence joins TRBV5-1 and TRBJ2-7, with no clear D. CDR3 length: 13 amino acids. Germline values: CDR1 SGHRS, CDR2 YFSETQ. Trimming stripped 1 base from V and 2 bases from J, with 7 bases between. The CDR3 sequence is CASSLSGPYEQYF. In DNA form, the CDR3 reads TGCGCCAGCAGCTTGTCAGGCCCCTACGAGCAGTACTTC.

The chain couples TRBV6-5 to TRBJ1-6, with unresolved D. Germline assignment: CDR1 MNHEY and CDR2 SVGAGI. The CDR3 loop spans 12 amino acids. Trimming took off 5 bases at V and 15 bases at J, with 14 bases between the two ends. CDR3 bases: TGTGCCAGCAGTAGCCAGGTCCTCTACCTCCACTTT. Translating gives CASSSQVLYLHF.

The chain has TRBV28 and TRBJ2-2; 8 positions agree with TRBD2. This CDR3 region has 15 residues. Germline V lookup: CDR1 MDHEN, CDR2 SYDVKM. The J segment lost 2 bases and the V segment lost 5 bases, leaving 4 bases of the junction unmatched. CDR3 DNA sequence: TGTGCCAGCAGTCCGGGGGGGCAAAACACCGGGGAGCTGTTTTTT. Its protein is CASSPGGQNTGELFF.

The chain is built from TRBV7-2 and TRBJ1-6, with TRBD1 matching over 7 bases. CDR1 SGHTA and CDR2 FQGNSA come from the germline V gene. This CDR3 comprises 14 residues. V lost 4 bases to trimming and J lost 4 bases; unmatched junction nucleotides: 1. CDR3 nucleotides: TGTGCCAGCAGCTCACAGGGGTATAATTCACCCCTCCACTTT. Translated, it gives CASSSQGYNSPLHF.

The chain has TRBV5-1 and TRBJ1-2; 7 positions agree with TRBD1. With V trimmed by 6 bases and J by 1 base, 15 bases remained unmatched. This CDR3 has 17 residues. Germline V gives CDR1 SGHRS, CDR2 YFSETQ. CDR3: CASTITPGQASNYGYTF. The CDR3 bases are TGCGCCAGCACGATCACACCCGGACAGGCCAGTAACTATGGCTACACCTTC. The whole variable domain, remainder taken from reference TRBV5-1 and TRBJ1-2, is KAGVTQTPRYLIKTRGQQVTLSCSPISGHRSVSWYQQTPGQGLQFLFEYFSETQRNKGNFPGRFSGRQFSNSRSEMNVSTLELGDSALYLCASTITPGQASNYGYTFGSGTRLTVV.

J is TRBJ1-6 and V is TRBV18, with 10 bases lining up with TRBD1. The germline CDR1 and CDR2 sequences are KGHSH and LQKENI. After removal of 2 bases from V and 6 bases from J, the junction contained 1 base not matched to a gene. The CDR3 consists of 15 residues. The CDR3 DNA reads as TGTGCCAGCTCACCAGGGACAGGGGCTAATTCACCCCTCCACTTT. Translation: CASSPGTGANSPLHF.

This rearrangement joins TRBV9 to TRBJ1-5, with 7 bases identical to TRBD1. This CDR3 comprises 13 residues. Per the germline V gene, CDR1 is SGDLS and CDR2 is YYNGEE. The ends lost 3 bases at V and 6 bases at J; junction bases unmatched: 3. The CDR3 nucleotides are TGTGCCAGCAGCGCACAGGGGACTCAGCCCCAGCATTTT. It encodes CASSAQGTQPQHF.

This clone was observed a handful of times. The chain employs TRBV6-2 or TRBV6-3 and TRBJ1-2, with TRBD1 matching 8 bases. Germline V lookup: CDR1 MNHEY, CDR2 SVGEGT. The V segment lost 2 bases and the J segment 4 bases; nucleotides outside the gene matches: 15. The CDR3 sequence is 18 residues long. This chain's CDR3 is CASSYPPSGQGLFYGYTF. CDR3 nucleotides: TGTGCCAGCAGTTACCCTCCGTCAGGACAGGGACTATTCTATGGCTACACCTTC.

This chain links TRBV5-8 with TRBJ2-2, with a possible D match to TRBD2 (5 bases). V dropped 1 base and J dropped 6 bases, with 22 bases sitting between them. The length of the CDR3 is 18 residues. In germline, CDR1 is SGHTS, CDR2 YDEGEE. The CDR3 reads CASSLPGRGSAAPGELFF. The CDR3 DNA sequence: TGTGCCAGCAGCTTGCCGGGTCGGGGAAGTGCTGCCCCCGGGGAGCTGTTTTTT.

The V call is TRBV12-3 or TRBV12-4, the J call TRBJ1-5, with TRBD1 identical over 9 bases. Losses at the gene ends were 6 bases for V and 10 bases for J; bases not matched to a gene: 7. This CDR3 is 13 amino acids long. This CDR3 is CASRPGQGDPQHF. The CDR3 DNA reads TGTGCCAGCAGACCGGGACAGGGCGACCCCCAGCATTTT.

The chain links TRBV7-2 to TRBJ1-3; 7 nucleotides agree with TRBD1. Unmatched junction bases numbered 3, after V lost 0 bases and J lost 7 bases. The CDR3 runs to 14 residues. CDR1 and CDR2 from the germline V gene are SGHTA and FQGNSA. The CDR3 here is CASSLATGWNTIYF. The DNA for the CDR3 is TGTGCCAGCAGCTTAGCGACAGGGTGGAACACCATATATTTT. The whole variable domain, filled in from reference TRBV7-2 and TRBJ1-3, reads GAGVSQSPSNKVTEKGKDVELRCDPISGHTALYWYRQSLGQGLEFLIYFQGNSAPDKSGLPSDRFSAERTGGSVSTLTIQRTQQEDSAVYLCASSLATGWNTIYFGEGSWLTVV.

This chain uses TRBV7-6 with TRBJ2-7; TRBD2 agrees at 13 bases. V lost 5 bases and J lost 3; bases outside the gene matches: 7. Germline CDR1 and CDR2: SGHVS and FNYEAQ. This CDR3 is 16 amino acids long. The chain's CDR3 is CASSPDGTSGVYEQYF. The CDR3 nucleotides are TGTGCCAGCAGCCCAGATGGGACTAGCGGGGTCTACGAGCAGTACTTC.

The rearrangement joins TRBV19 to TRBJ2-3, with D perhaps matching TRBD2 (6 bases). The germline V and J ends were trimmed by 6 bases and 4 bases, with 17 bases remaining between them. The CDR3 has 15 residues. Germline assignment: CDR1 LNHDA and CDR2 SQIVND (reference sequence). The CDR3: CASSRSGHFPDTQYF. As DNA, the CDR3 is TGTGCCAGTAGCCGGAGCGGGCACTTTCCAGATACGCAGTATTTT.

The gene calls are TRBV30 and TRBJ2-7; D might be TRBD1 (6 bases). V lost 8 bases and J lost 5, with 22 bases in between. The length of the CDR3 is 14 residues. Germline-derived CDR1 and CDR2 are GTSNPN and SVGIG (reference sequence). This CDR3 is CALRGKGPNNEQYF. The CDR3 DNA follows: TGTGCCCTAAGGGGGAAAGGGCCCAACAACGAGCAGTACTTC.

This clone was detected a few times. V gene TRBV25-1 combines with J gene TRBJ1-1; TRBD1 might be the D (5 bases). The CDR3 is 14 residues long. The V and J ends lost 4 bases and 11 bases respectively, with 20 bases between them. Germline CDR1 reads MGHDK; CDR2 reads SYGVNS. The chain's CDR3 is CASSAPGPTGYAFF. CDR3 nucleotides: TGTGCCAGCAGTGCCCCCGGGCCCACAGGTTATGCTTTCTTT. The whole variable domain, filled in from reference TRBV25-1 and TRBJ1-1, reads EADIYQTPRYLVIGTGKKITLECSQTMGHDKMYWYQQDPGMELHLIHYSYGVNSTEKGDLSSESTVSRIRTEHFPLTLESARPSHTSQYLCASSAPGPTGYAFFGQGTRLTVV.

This chain links TRBV4-2 with TRBJ2-5; D uncertain. Trimming removed 4 bases from V and 2 bases from J, with 14 bases in between. The germline CDR1 and CDR2 sequences are LGHNA and YNFKEQ. This CDR3 comprises 15 residues. This CDR3 reads CASSRASDSQETQYF. CDR3 in DNA: TGTGCCAGCAGCCGCGCCTCCGACTCACAAGAGACCCAGTACTTC.

This clone appeared a few times. The genes are TRBV30 and TRBJ2-7; 9 bases fit TRBD1. The CDR3 spans 15 residues. The germline V gene encodes CDR1 GTSNPN and CDR2 SVGIG (reference sequence). The J segment lost 3 bases and the V segment lost 3 bases, leaving 9 bases of the junction unmatched. Here the CDR3 DNA reads TGTGCCTGGAGCATATTCAGGACAGGGGACTACGAGCAGTACTTC. The encoded protein is CAWSIFRTGDYEQYF.

This clone has only a few counts. The V call is TRBV3-1 (or the pseudogene TRBV3-2), the J call TRBJ2-7, with TRBD2 matching over 12 bases. This CDR3 is 18 amino acids long. V gave up 4 bases and J gave up 1 base; unmatched junction bases: 11. Per germline, CDR1 LGHDT and CDR2 YNNKEL (reference sequence). The CDR3 loop is CASSPRRASGRGSYEQYF. CDR3 DNA: TGTGCCAGCAGCCCCAGACGGGCTAGCGGGAGGGGTTCCTACGAGCAGTACTTC.

The chain joins TRBV9 to TRBJ1-3; a possible D gene is TRBD1 (5 bases). The CDR3 has 15 amino acids. Germline loops: CDR1 SGDLS, CDR2 YYNGEE. V was shortened by 4 bases and J by 0 bases, with 11 bases between the two germline ends. The DNA for the CDR3 is TGTGCCAGCAGCCCACTGACAGCCTCTGGAAACACCATATATTTT. This translates into CASSPLTASGNTIYF.

This clone was detected once. The rearrangement uses TRBV7-9 and TRBJ2-1, with D possibly matching TRBD1 (5 bases). This CDR3 is built from 14 residues. V dropped 3 bases and J dropped 7 bases, with 13 bases sitting between them. Germline CDR1 reads SEHNR; CDR2 reads FQNEAQ (reference sequence). CDR3 nucleotides: TGTGCCAGCAGCTTGGGCAGGGATGGGAATGAGCAGTTCTTC. It encodes CASSLGRDGNEQFF.